The 15 T cell receptor beta chains below come from one sample, sequenced in a study of cytomegalovirus exposure and HLA in healthy donors. The primer mix had 60 Vbeta and 13 Jbeta primers. Produced via immunoSEQ multiplex PCR; TCRdb's table is partial and in-frame only. The sample records 95,000 to 100,000 clones, around 77% being singletons. Material for sequencing was PBMCs. These receptors came from a woman aged 60-75 years in good health and CMV-seropositive.

The CDR3 nucleotides read TGTGCCAGCCGGACTAGCGGGACGGAAGATACGCAGTATTTT. Its translation is CASRTSGTEDTQYF. The genes are TRBV5-4 and TRBJ2-3, with 12 bases lining up with TRBD2. This CDR3 contains 14 residues. The V and J ends lost 7 bases and 5 bases, in that order; junction bases with no gene match: 5. Germline lookup yields CDR1 SGHNT and CDR2 YYREEE (reference sequence).

The chain uses TRBV28 and TRBJ1-2; tentative D call: TRBD1 (6 bases). Per germline, CDR1 MDHEN and CDR2 SYDVKM. The germline V and J ends were trimmed by 4 bases and 4 bases, with 16 bases remaining between them. The CDR3 extends over 15 amino acids. The DNA for the CDR3 is TGTGCCAGCAGTTCGATGTCCGGGACATTCTATGGCTACACCTTC. Translation gives CASSSMSGTFYGYTF.

The J gene is TRBJ2-1, the V gene TRBV27; 8 positions agree with TRBD2. The CDR3 is 13 residues long. The junction had 7 bases not matched to a gene; V was cut back by 9 bases and J by 6 bases. Germline V gene data show CDR1 as MNHEY and CDR2 as SMNVEV (reference sequence). The CDR3 protein is CARVIGGANEQFF. As DNA, the CDR3 is TGTGCCAGGGTCATCGGGGGGGCCAATGAGCAGTTCTTC.

This chain joins TRBV27 and TRBJ2-7; the D gene is possibly TRBD2 (6 bases). CDR3 length equals 14 residues. Trimming removed 2 bases at V and 3 bases at J, with 11 bases between. Per the germline V gene, CDR1 is MNHEY and CDR2 is SMNVEV (reference sequence). The CDR3 nucleotides are TGTGCCAGCAGTTTACGGGAGACCTACTACGAGCAGTACTTC. This sequence encodes CASSLRETYYEQYF.

This sequence joins TRBV6-6 and TRBJ1-4; TRBD1 is a possible D gene (5 bases). Trimming took off 8 bases at V and 6 bases at J, with 13 bases between the two ends. Per germline, CDR1 MNHNY and CDR2 SVGAGI (reference sequence). CDR3 length equals 13 residues. The CDR3 sequence: CASASARDEKLFF. The CDR3 DNA follows: TGTGCCAGCGCATCGGCCAGGGATGAAAAACTGTTTTTT.

V gene TRBV10-2 combines with J gene TRBJ2-7, with 7 positions matching TRBD2. There are 13 residues in the CDR3. Trimming cost V 2 bases and J 9 bases; bases outside gene matches: 7. Germline lookup yields CDR1 WSHSY and CDR2 SAAADI. The CDR3 here is CASSEGGGLRQYF. The CDR3 region has the DNA TGCGCCAGCAGTGAGGGGGGAGGGCTACGGCAGTACTTC.

The rearrangement joins TRBV27 to TRBJ2-3; D is perhaps TRBD1 (6 bases). V dropped 2 bases and J dropped 0 bases, with 6 bases sitting between them. The CDR3 contains 14 residues. CDR1 is MNHEY, CDR2 SMNVEV, per germline (reference sequence). CDR3 amino acids: CASSLRGSTDTQYF. CDR3 in DNA: TGTGCCAGCAGTTTAAGGGGGAGCACAGATACGCAGTATTTT.

The gene calls are TRBV9 and TRBJ2-1, with 7 bases lining up with TRBD2. Per germline, CDR1 SGDLS and CDR2 YYNGEE. Trimming removed 8 bases from V and 0 bases from J; junction bases left unmatched: 5. The CDR3 contains 14 residues. CDR3 residues: CASGGGSSYNEQFF. In nucleotides, the CDR3 is TGTGCCAGTGGGGGGGGGAGCTCCTACAATGAGCAGTTCTTC.

The chain combines TRBV10-3 with TRBJ1-2; 7 nucleotides agree with TRBD1. The CDR3 has 14 residues. Trimming at V came to 3 bases and at J to 1 base, leaving 2 bases not matched to a gene. CDR1 is ENHRY, CDR2 SYGVKD, per germline. The CDR3 sequence is CAISDQGDNYGYTF. The CDR3 DNA reads as TGTGCCATCAGTGACCAGGGGGATAACTATGGCTACACCTTC.

This clone was picked up a small number of times. The V call is TRBV6-5, the J call TRBJ1-5; D might be TRBD1 (6 bases). Trimming removed 0 bases at V and 3 bases at J, with 9 bases between. The CDR3 sequence is 15 residues long. Per germline, CDR1 MNHEY and CDR2 SVGAGI. In nucleotides, the CDR3 is TGTGCCAGCAGTTACTCGTCGGGACACAATCAGCCCCAGCATTTT. This translates into CASSYSSGHNQPQHF.

V and J are TRBV5-1 and TRBJ1-1; a possible D gene is TRBD1 (5 bases). V was trimmed by 0 bases and J by 4 bases, leaving 13 bases between them. Germline-derived CDR1 and CDR2 are SGHRS and YFSETQ. The CDR3 consists of 15 residues. DNA for the CDR3: TGCGCCAGCAGCTTGGTGTGGGGGGGGATCACTGAAGCTTTCTTT. Translating gives CASSLVWGGITEAFF.

V and J are TRBV30 and TRBJ2-3, with 10 bases fitting TRBD2. Germline V CDR1 and CDR2: GTSNPN, SVGIG (reference sequence). The CDR3 sequence is 16 residues long. V was clipped by 5 bases and J by 4 bases; unmatched bases: 12. CDR3 residues: CAWGKGLARESDTQYF. The CDR3 nucleotides read TGTGCCTGGGGTAAGGGACTAGCGAGGGAGTCAGATACGCAGTATTTT.

The V call is TRBV9, the J call TRBJ2-3, with D unclear. V gave up 4 bases and J gave up 5 bases, with 14 bases separating them. Per the germline V gene, CDR1 is SGDLS and CDR2 is YYNGEE. The CDR3 extends over 14 amino acids. This chain's CDR3 is CASSPGSRLDTQYF. CDR3 sequence (DNA): TGTGCCAGCAGCCCCGGTAGTCGTCTAGATACGCAGTATTTT.

J is TRBJ1-3 and V is TRBV4-1, with D possibly matching TRBD1 (5 bases). The CDR3 extends over 17 amino acids. The V and J ends lost 5 bases and 0 bases respectively, with 17 bases between them. Germline V gives CDR1 MGHRA, CDR2 YSYEKL. CDR3 residues: CASSYGQARGSGNTIYF. The CDR3 DNA follows: TGCGCCAGCAGCTATGGACAAGCAAGAGGCTCTGGAAACACCATATATTTT.

This chain links TRBV10-1 with TRBJ2-1; D unresolved. Trimming took off 3 bases at V and 8 bases at J, with 5 bases between the two ends. CDR3 length equals 11 residues. Per germline, CDR1 WNHNN and CDR2 SYGVQD (reference sequence). CDR3 amino acids: CASSERDEQFF. The CDR3 DNA reads as TGCGCCAGCAGTGAACGGGATGAGCAGTTCTTC.